These T cell receptor beta chains were read from a single sample in a study of blood T cell repertoires in COVID-19. The repertoire was sequenced with immunoSEQ multiplex PCR; TCRdb's copy has only in-frame clones and lacks some. The repertoire consists of around 70,000 clones, with under 95% occurring once and the leading ten covering roughly 9.7%. The sample comprised peripheral blood. Source of these receptors: a human donor in a cohort sampled during active COVID-19. The CDR3 runs from the conserved cysteine through the conserved F or W. A D gene is named only where the DNA matches it firmly.

v_gene	d_gene	j_gene	CDR3nt	CDR3aa
TRBV7-2	TRBD1	TRBJ2-6	TGTGCCAGCAGCTCCGGGACAGGGGTTGCCAACGTCCTGACTTTC	CASSSGTGVANVLTF
TRBV6-5	-	TRBJ2-5	TGTGCCAGCAGTTATGAGGGTGCGGAGACCCAGTACTTC	CASSYEGAETQYF
TRBV28	TRBD2	TRBJ2-7	TGTGCCAGCAGTTCCGGGACTAGCGGGAGGGCCATCTCCTACGAGCAGTACTTC	CASSSGTSGRAISYEQYF
TRBV5-4	-	TRBJ2-7	TGTGCCAGCAGCTTGGGCAGGTCAAGCTCCTACGAGCAGTACTTC	CASSLGRSSSYEQYF
TRBV3-1/TRBV3-2	TRBD2	TRBJ2-2	TGTGCCAGCAGCCAAGACCCAGGGACTAGTTTCGGTGGGGAGCTGTTTTTT	CASSQDPGTSFGGELFF
TRBV21-1	-	TRBJ2-3	TGTGCCAGCAGTCCAGGGGCGGACACAGATACGCAGTATTTT	CASSPGADTDTQYF
TRBV7-2	TRBD1	TRBJ2-2	TGTGCCAGCAGCGGAATCGGGACAGGACTCGGGGAGCTGTTTTTT	CASSGIGTGLGELFF
TRBV3-1/TRBV3-2	TRBD2	TRBJ2-2	TGTGCCAGCAGCCAAGGTCTCTATCGGGCTAGCGGGAGTGGCGGGGAGCTGTTTTTT	CASSQGLYRASGSGGELFF
TRBV19	TRBD1	TRBJ2-5	TGTGCCAGTAGTGGCGGACAGGGGCGTTCCGAGACCCAGTACTTC	CASSGGQGRSETQYF
TRBV7-9	TRBD2	TRBJ2-7	TGTGCCGTCAGACTAGCGAGCTCCTACGAGCAGTACTTC	CAVRLASSYEQYF
TRBV7-2	-	TRBJ1-5	TGTGCCAGCAGGGGAGAGCCGGGGAGGAGCAATCAGCCCCAGCATTTT	CASRGEPGRSNQPQHF
TRBV13	-	TRBJ2-7	TGTGCCAGCAGCCGCGCCTACGAGCAGTACTTC	CASSRAYEQYF
TRBV5-1	TRBD2	TRBJ2-7	TGCGCCAGCAGCTTAGGACTAGCGGGAGGAACCTACGAGCAGTACTTC	CASSLGLAGGTYEQYF
TRBV4-3	TRBD1	TRBJ1-2	TGCGCCAGCAGCCCTAGACAGGGGAACTATGGCTACACCTTC	CASSPRQGNYGYTF
TRBV19	TRBD2	TRBJ2-2	TGTGCCAGTAGTATACGTCTAGCGGGGACCGGGGAGCTGTTTTTT	CASSIRLAGTGELFF
TRBV19	TRBD2	TRBJ2-3	TGTGCCAGTAGTATCGGCTTCAGCGGGAGTGGGGTAGATACGCAGTATTTT	CASSIGFSGSGVDTQYF
TRBV18	-	TRBJ2-7	TGTGCCAGCTCACCACGGGGGCTCTACGAGCAGTACTTC	CASSPRGLYEQYF
TRBV7-2	TRBD2	TRBJ2-1	TGTGCCAGCAGCTTAGCGAGGGTAACTAGCGGGAGGATGGGGGTGAATGAGCAGTTCTTC	CASSLARVTSGRMGVNEQFF
TRBV4-1	-	TRBJ1-2	TGCGCCAGCAGCCTTGATGGGCCTCGGGGTGGCTACACCTTC	CASSLDGPRGGYTF
TRBV9	-	TRBJ2-5	TGTGCCAGCAGCGTAGGTAGACAAGAGACCCAGTACTTC	CASSVGRQETQYF
TRBV15	-	TRBJ2-1	TGTGCCACCAGCAGAGTGGGAGTTAACAATGAGCAGTTCTTC	CATSRVGVNNEQFF
TRBV4-3	-	TRBJ1-1	TGCGCCAGCAGCCAAGAACGGGCCAGGGGTATCACTGAAGCTTTCTTT	CASSQERARGITEAFF
TRBV5-1	-	TRBJ2-7	TGCGCCAGCAGCTTGGGGTCTTCGGGACATCCCTACGAGCAGTACTTC	CASSLGSSGHPYEQYF